The present TCR beta chain was sequenced within a study of blood T cell repertoires in COVID-19. TCRdb's copy holds only in-frame clones and misses some; the assay was immunoSEQ multiplex PCR. The table records some 180,000 clones, roughly 76% of them present only once. This clone came up once. Germline V gives CDR1 MNHEY, CDR2 SVGAGI. The CDR3 sequence is 15 residues long. Trimming cost V 6 bases and J 2 bases; bases outside gene matches: 8. The source is a woman between 40 and 55 years old with COVID-19, enrolled during active disease. Sequencing used peripheral blood. The chain combines TRBV6-5 with TRBJ2-7; TRBD2 matches 9 bases. The CDR3 region is CASSSTSGGTYEQYF. The CDR3 region has the DNA TGTGCCAGCAGCTCGACTAGCGGAGGGACCTACGAGCAGTACTTC.